This is a list of T cell receptor beta chains from one sample in a study of control samples from healthy donors and cancer patients. TCRdb's copy holds only in-frame clones and misses some; the assay was immunoSEQ multiplex PCR. The sample consists of 130,000 or so clones, around nine tenths of them appearing once. The specimen was blood. These receptors all stem from a man over 45 in good health. CDR3s include the opening cysteine and the closing phenylalanine or tryptophan. A D gene is named only where the DNA matches it firmly.

d_gene,j_gene,v_gene,CDR3aa,CDR3nt
NA,TRBJ2-1,TRBV5-1,CASSLAASHTNNEQFF,TGCGCCAGCAGCTTGGCCGCCTCACACACCAACAATGAGCAGTTCTTC
TRBD2,TRBJ2-2,TRBV13,CASRLLAGAGELFF,TGTGCCAGCAGGCTCCTTGCGGGGGCCGGGGAGCTGTTTTTT
NA,TRBJ2-3,TRBV9,CASSHRSNTDTQYF,TGTGCCAGCAGCCACAGAAGCAACACAGATACGCAGTATTTT
NA,TRBJ2-3,TRBV6-5,CASSYGKTLYTDTQYF,TGTGCCAGCAGTTACGGAAAGACCTTGTACACAGATACGCAGTATTTT
TRBD1,TRBJ1-1,TRBV6-5,CASRDRGLNTEAFF,TGTGCCAGCAGGGACAGGGGCCTAAACACTGAAGCTTTCTTT
TRBD2,TRBJ2-3,TRBV2,CAKERGDTDTQYF,TGTGCCAAGGAGCGGGGGGACACAGATACGCAGTATTTT
TRBD2,TRBJ2-2,TRBV7-9,CASSPRGGKNTGELFF,TGTGCCAGCAGCCCTCGGGGGGGTAAGAACACCGGGGAGCTGTTTTTT
TRBD1,TRBJ1-5,TRBV28,CASSSGTGGSGYSNQPQHF,TGTGCCAGCAGTTCCGGGACAGGGGGGAGCGGCTATAGCAATCAGCCCCAGCATTTT
TRBD1,TRBJ2-1,TRBV6-4,CASSGHTGGEQFF,TGTGCCAGCAGTGGACATACAGGGGGTGAGCAGTTCTTC
TRBD1,TRBJ1-1,TRBV6-5,CASTSRDSPKAFF,TGTGCCAGCACTAGCCGGGACAGCCCGAAGGCTTTCTTT
NA,TRBJ1-4,TRBV28,CASSPLPARGNEKLFF,TGTGCCAGCAGTCCCCTCCCGGCCAGGGGTAATGAAAAACTGTTTTTT
TRBD1,TRBJ2-7,TRBV2,CASTMGQEPYEQYF,TGTGCCAGCACTATGGGACAGGAACCCTACGAGCAGTACTTC
TRBD1,TRBJ1-2,TRBV4-1,CASSHAGTENYGYTF,TGCGCCAGCAGCCACGCCGGGACAGAGAATTATGGCTACACCTTC
NA,TRBJ1-1,TRBV5-1,CASSLRTLGAEAFF,TGCGCCAGCAGCTTGCGGACCCTCGGCGCTGAAGCTTTCTTT
NA,TRBJ1-2,TRBV13,CASSIGQSYGYTF,TGTGCCAGCAGCATAGGACAGTCATATGGCTACACCTTC
TRBD1,TRBJ2-3,TRBV28,CASRVGTGGFITYTQYF,TGTGCCAGCAGGGTGGGGACAGGGGGCTTTATTACGTATACGCAGTATTTT
NA,TRBJ2-5,TRBV19,CASSTRTAQETQYF,TGTGCCAGTAGTACCCGGACAGCCCAAGAGACCCAGTACTTC